The 32 T cell receptor beta chains below all came from one sample that was sequenced in a study of blood T cell repertoires in COVID-19. Profiling relied on immunoSEQ multiplex PCR, and the TCRdb table lists in-frame clones only, not all of them. The sample holds 200,000 to 250,000 clones, around 80% seen once. Sequenced sample: peripheral blood. The receptors stem from a woman aged 80 or older with COVID-19, enrolled during active disease.

This clone was seen once. The V gene is TRBV11-2, the J gene TRBJ2-5, with a tentative D call TRBD2 (6 bases). The CDR3 extends over 18 amino acids. Germline CDR1 and CDR2: SGHAT and FQNNGV. V was shortened by 8 bases and J by 1 base, with 26 bases between the two germline ends. CDR3 bases: TGTGCCAGCGCCGCGGGGCGGAACACGGCCCTCGCCCAAGAGACCCAGTACTTC. This translates into CASAAGRNTALAQETQYF.

The chain recombines TRBV5-4 with TRBJ1-5; D remains ambiguous. The CDR3 runs to 14 residues. V was pared by 2 bases and J by 2 bases, with 8 bases between. Per germline, CDR1 SGHNT and CDR2 YYREEE (reference sequence). For the CDR3, the DNA is TGTGCCAGCAGCTTCTACGGGGGCAATCAGCCCCAGCATTTT. Its protein product is CASSFYGGNQPQHF. Variable domain in full (rest from reference TRBV5-4 and TRBJ1-5): ETGVTQSPTHLIKTRGQQVTLRCSSQSGHNTVSWYQQALGQGPQFIFQYYREEENGRGNFPPRFSGLQFPNYSSELNVNALELDDSALYLCASSFYGGNQPQHFGDGTRLSIL.

The V and J genes are TRBV5-8 and TRBJ2-6; D perhaps matches TRBD2 (6 bases). The CDR3 consists of 14 residues. V shed 3 bases and J shed 2 bases, with 6 bases lying between them. The germline CDR1 and CDR2 sequences are SGHTS and YDEGEE. This CDR3 is CASSSGAGANVLTF. CDR3 sequence (DNA): TGTGCCAGCAGCTCGGGAGCTGGGGCCAACGTCCTGACTTTC. Full variable domain (outside the CDR3, taken from reference TRBV5-8 and TRBJ2-6): EAGVTQSPTHLIKTRGQQATLRCSPISGHTSVYWYQQALGLGLQFLLWYDEGEERNRGNFPPRFSGRQFPNYSSELNVNALELEDSALYLCASSSGAGANVLTFGAGSRLTVL.

This sequence joins TRBV21-1 and TRBJ2-1; the D call in the table, TRBD2, was not verified against the DNA. TRBV21-1 is a pseudogene. CDR3 length equals 13 residues. CDR3 in DNA: TGTGCCAGCAGCAACCAGCGCTGGCATGAGCAGTTCTTC. Translated, it gives CASSNQRWHEQFF.

This chain connects TRBV10-1 to TRBJ2-7, with D perhaps TRBD2 (6 bases). Looked up from germline, CDR1 is WNHNN and CDR2 is SYGVQD (reference sequence). With 3 bases removed from V and 3 bases from J, the gap between germline ends came to 9 bases. CDR3 length: 13 residues. This CDR3 is CASSDREVYEQYV. The CDR3 bases are TGCGCCAGCAGTGACAGGGAGGTCTACGAGCAGTACGTC.

This chain joins TRBV6-5 and TRBJ2-2; 9 bases agree with TRBD1. This CDR3 spans 14 amino acids. V was pared by 9 bases and J by 3 bases, with 5 bases of the junction left unmatched. Germline CDR1 and CDR2: MNHEY and SVGAGI. The CDR3 coding sequence is TGTGCCAGTCGTAGGACAGGGGACACCGGGGAGCTGTTTTTT. Its translation is CASRRTGDTGELFF.

The chain employs TRBV7-2 and TRBJ1-2, with a tentative D call TRBD1 (6 bases). The CDR3 totals 15 residues. Trimming removed 7 bases from V and 1 base from J, with 16 bases in between. Germline CDR1 SGHTA, CDR2 FQGNSA. CDR3 in amino acids: CASTRGGDFNYGYTF. Written as DNA, the CDR3 is TGTGCCAGCACTAGAGGGGGAGATTTTAACTATGGCTACACCTTC.

The gene calls are TRBV14 and TRBJ2-5; 9 bases are shared with TRBD2. CDR1 and CDR2 from the germline V gene are SGHDN and FVKESK. V shed 4 bases and J 5 bases; nucleotides not matched to a gene: 11. This CDR3 is built from 16 residues. CDR3 region: CASSPRLAVVGETQYF. The DNA for the CDR3 is TGTGCCAGCAGCCCTCGACTAGCGGTAGTAGGGGAGACCCAGTACTTC.

V and J are TRBV6-2 or TRBV6-3 and TRBJ2-1; 12 nucleotides line up with TRBD2. Germline CDR1 MNHEY, CDR2 SVGEGT. With 4 bases clipped from V and 10 bases from J, the junction kept 8 bases outside the gene matches. The CDR3 is 15 amino acids. In DNA, the CDR3 is TGTGCCAGCAGTTCCCCTAGCGGGGGGGCCTTCGAGCAGTTCTTC. Amino acids: CASSSPSGGAFEQFF.

The chain employs TRBV5-4 and TRBJ1-6; TRBD1 matches at 7 bases. The CDR3 runs to 14 residues. From germline, CDR1 is SGHNT and CDR2 YYREEE (reference sequence). V lost 3 bases and J lost 7; bases outside the gene matches: 4. The CDR3 region has the DNA TGTGCCAGCAGCTACGGACAGGCAAATTCACCCCTCCACTTT. This sequence encodes CASSYGQANSPLHF.

The V and J genes are TRBV7-9 and TRBJ2-7, with no clear D. Germline values: CDR1 SEHNR, CDR2 FQNEAQ (reference sequence). The V and J ends lost 5 bases and 12 bases respectively, with 17 bases between them. The CDR3 totals 12 residues. The CDR3 protein is CASSPLGTPRYF. The DNA for the CDR3 is TGTGCCAGCAGCCCTCTAGGTACGCCGCGGTACTTC.

The chain employs TRBV5-1 and TRBJ2-7, with TRBD1 identical over 7 bases. The V and J ends lost 1 base and 7 bases, in that order; junction bases with no gene match: 8. In germline, CDR1 is SGHRS, CDR2 YFSETQ. This CDR3 has 14 amino acids. For the CDR3, the DNA is TGCGCCAGCAGCTTGCCCCACAGGGGAGAAGAGCAGTACTTC. Amino acid sequence: CASSLPHRGEEQYF.

The CDR3 sequence is CASSLGQGNSPLHF. CDR3 in DNA: TGTGCCAGCAGCTTGGGTCAGGGGAATTCACCCCTCCACTTT. This chain links TRBV5-8 with TRBJ1-6; tentatively, D is TRBD1 (6 bases). The germline gives CDR1 SGHTS, CDR2 YDEGEE. The CDR3 runs to 14 residues. V gave up 0 bases and J gave up 7 bases, with 8 bases separating them.

CDR3 nucleotide sequence: TGTGCCAGCAGCTCGCCGGGGGGGTATGGCTACACCTTC. Amino acid sequence: CASSSPGGYGYTF. The chain couples TRBV7-2 to TRBJ1-2, with D perhaps matching TRBD1 (5 bases). The germline V and J ends were trimmed by 4 bases and 5 bases, with 11 bases remaining between them. The CDR3 loop spans 13 amino acids. Per germline, CDR1 SGHTA and CDR2 FQGNSA.

The chain employs TRBV9 and TRBJ1-2; D is perhaps TRBD1 (6 bases). Trimming removed 6 bases from V and 8 bases from J, with 17 bases in between. CDR1 is SGDLS, CDR2 YYNGEE, per germline. The CDR3 spans 13 residues. CDR3 bases: TGTGCCAGCACCTACCAGGACAGTCGGGGCTACACCTTC. Its protein product is CASTYQDSRGYTF.

The chain couples TRBV4-2 to TRBJ1-2, with TRBD1 matching over 9 bases. The junction had 8 bases not matched to a gene; V was cut back by 3 bases and J by 3 bases. The CDR3 contains 16 residues. CDR1 is LGHNA, CDR2 YNFKEQ, per germline. As DNA, the CDR3 is TGTGCCAGCAGCCATCCAGGACAGGGGTACTACTATGGCTACACCTTC. Translating it yields CASSHPGQGYYYGYTF.

The rearrangement joins TRBV3-1 (or the pseudogene TRBV3-2) to TRBJ1-5; D gene uncertain. Between the trimmed V and J ends, which lost 5 bases and 0 bases, there was a span of 8 bases. Germline V gives CDR1 LGHDT, CDR2 YNNKEL (reference sequence). The CDR3 spans 14 residues. CDR3 coding DNA: TGTGCCAGCAGCTCTGACACTAGCAATCAGCCCCAGCATTTT. Translating gives CASSSDTSNQPQHF.

There are a few counts of this clone. In nucleotides, the CDR3 is TGTGCCAGCTCCCTTAAGGAGGGTTCGGTCTATGGCTACACCTTC. Its protein product is CASSLKEGSVYGYTF. The chain carries TRBV18 and TRBJ1-2; D call uncertain. Germline CDR1 is KGHSH and CDR2 is LQKENI. The CDR3 contains 15 residues. Trimming left V 6 bases short and J 4 bases short, with 18 bases between. Supplemented by reference TRBV18 and TRBJ1-2, the full variable domain reads NAGVMQNPRHLVRRRGQEARLRCSPMKGHSHVYWYRQLPEEGLKFMVYLQKENIIDESGMPKERFSAEFPKEGPSILRIQQVVRGDSAAYFCASSLKEGSVYGYTFGSGTRLTVV.

This chain joins TRBV18 and TRBJ1-2; 8 nucleotides match TRBD1. The germline V gene has CDR1 KGHSH and CDR2 LQKENI. This CDR3 comprises 16 residues. With 0 bases clipped from V and 5 bases from J, the junction kept 8 bases outside the gene matches. Here the CDR3 reads CASSPPGQAKGYGYTF. DNA for the CDR3: TGTGCCAGCTCACCACCGGGACAGGCTAAGGGGTATGGCTACACCTTC.

CDR3 region: CASSPGHNYGYTF. Written as DNA, the CDR3 is TGTGCCAGCAGCCCGGGACATAACTATGGCTACACCTTC. The J gene is TRBJ1-2, the V gene TRBV6-5; perhaps TRBD1 as D (6 bases). Germline V gene lookup returns CDR1 MNHEY and CDR2 SVGAGI. V was cut by 6 bases and J by 1 base, with 9 bases left in between. The CDR3 has 13 amino acids.

This clone turned up a few times. This chain links TRBV5-6 with TRBJ1-3, with D possibly being TRBD1 (6 bases). The V gene lost 3 bases and the J gene lost 4 bases, with 14 bases spanning the gap. The CDR3 spans 15 residues. CDR1 SGHDT and CDR2 YYEEEE come from the germline V gene. CDR3 in DNA: TGTGCCAGCAGCTGGGGAGGGGGGGCCGGAAACACCATATATTTT. Protein product: CASSWGGGAGNTIYF.

The V gene is TRBV6-5, the J gene TRBJ2-7; a weak D match, TRBD2 (6 bases). The germline V gene encodes CDR1 MNHEY and CDR2 SVGAGI. V shed 6 bases and J shed 6 bases, with 12 bases lying between them. This CDR3 has 12 residues. The CDR3 protein is CASRSASAEQYF. The CDR3 DNA reads as TGTGCCAGCAGATCCGCTAGCGCCGAGCAGTACTTC.

The V gene is TRBV3-1 (or the pseudogene TRBV3-2), the J gene TRBJ2-1, with a weak D call TRBD2 (7 bases). The germline V gene encodes CDR1 LGHDT and CDR2 YNNKEL (reference sequence). Trimming removed 4 bases from V and 4 bases from J, with 14 bases in between. This CDR3 has 15 amino acids. Here the CDR3 reads CASSRLRGAYNEQFF. The CDR3 nucleotides read TGTGCCAGCAGCCGCCTTCGGGGGGCGTACAATGAGCAGTTCTTC.

The chain employs TRBV28 and TRBJ2-3; D is perhaps TRBD1 (5 bases). Deletions cut 2 bases from V and 4 bases from J, with 10 bases between. CDR1 and CDR2 from the germline V gene are MDHEN and SYDVKM. The CDR3 runs to 14 residues. The CDR3 protein is CASSLSRVPDTQYF. The CDR3 DNA reads TGTGCCAGCAGTTTAAGCAGGGTCCCAGATACGCAGTATTTT.

V usage is TRBV27 and J usage is TRBJ1-3; 7 bases are a match to TRBD1. The junction had 12 bases not matched to a gene; V was cut back by 3 bases and J by 10 bases. From germline, CDR1 is MNHEY and CDR2 SMNVEV (reference sequence). The CDR3 has 15 amino acids. CDR3 sequence reads: CASSLVGGEVSTIYF. The CDR3 DNA follows: TGTGCCAGCAGTTTGGTAGGGGGCGAAGTTTCGACCATATATTTT.

The chain has TRBV11-3 and TRBJ1-5; 12 bases map to TRBD1. Germline V CDR1 and CDR2: SGHNT, YENEEA. The CDR3 loop spans 18 amino acids. V trimming: 5 bases; J trimming: 0 bases; junction bases outside the gene matches: 8. The CDR3: CASSLGTGGLHSNQPQHF. The DNA for the CDR3 is TGTGCCAGCAGCCTGGGGACAGGGGGCCTACATAGCAATCAGCCCCAGCATTTT.

This sequence joins TRBV28 and TRBJ2-2; TRBD1 matches 10 bases. Germline CDR1 is MDHEN and CDR2 is SYDVKM. The CDR3 sequence is 16 residues long. The V segment lost 6 bases and the J segment 1 base; nucleotides outside the gene matches: 5. CDR3 DNA sequence: TGTGCCAGCAGACCGGGGGACAGGGGGAACACCGGGGAGCTGTTTTTT. As protein: CASRPGDRGNTGELFF.

This clone was observed a handful of times. This chain links TRBV24-1 with TRBJ1-1, with a tentative D call TRBD1 (6 bases). Trimming took off 1 base at V and 11 bases at J, with 16 bases between the two ends. CDR3 length: 14 residues. In germline, CDR1 is KGHDR, CDR2 SFDVKD. The CDR3 bases are TGTGCCACCAGTGATTTCGGGACACCAGGGGCGGCTTTCTTT. Protein product: CATSDFGTPGAAFF.

This clone was counted only a few times. This sequence joins TRBV19 and TRBJ2-5; TRBD2 matches 9 bases. Germline V gives CDR1 LNHDA, CDR2 SQIVND (reference sequence). This CDR3 has 14 amino acids. The V gene end was trimmed by 11 bases and the J gene end by 5 bases; junction bases not matched to a gene: 12. The CDR3 sequence: CAAGETSGRETQYF. The CDR3 DNA sequence: TGTGCCGCGGGGGAGACTAGCGGTCGGGAGACCCAGTACTTC.

CDR3 protein: CASRSIGQGPYNSPLHF. CDR3 nucleotides: TGTGCCAGCCGAAGCATTGGACAGGGCCCCTATAATTCACCCCTCCACTTT. The gene calls are TRBV28 and TRBJ1-6; 8 bases are shared with TRBD1. The V gene's germline CDR1 is MDHEN and CDR2 SYDVKM. There are 17 residues in the CDR3. J gave up 2 bases and V 8 bases, and 11 bases lay outside the gene matches.

The chain has TRBV6-1 and TRBJ2-1; D possibly corresponds to TRBD1 (6 bases). The CDR3 is 14 residues long. The V end lost 1 base, the J end lost 5 bases, and 9 bases lay between the germline ends. Germline V gene lookup returns CDR1 MNHNS and CDR2 SASEGT. The CDR3: CASSEGGTHNEQFF. CDR3 nucleotides: TGTGCCAGCAGTGAAGGGGGGACACACAATGAGCAGTTCTTC.

The V call is TRBV11-3, the J call TRBJ2-5, with 12 positions matching TRBD2. The CDR3 length is 14 residues. CDR1 and CDR2 (germline): SGHNT, YENEEA. Trimming removed 4 bases from V and 5 bases from J; junction bases left unmatched: 2. The CDR3 loop is CASSSGLAGETQYF. The CDR3 DNA is TGTGCCAGCAGCTCGGGACTAGCGGGCGAGACCCAGTACTTC.